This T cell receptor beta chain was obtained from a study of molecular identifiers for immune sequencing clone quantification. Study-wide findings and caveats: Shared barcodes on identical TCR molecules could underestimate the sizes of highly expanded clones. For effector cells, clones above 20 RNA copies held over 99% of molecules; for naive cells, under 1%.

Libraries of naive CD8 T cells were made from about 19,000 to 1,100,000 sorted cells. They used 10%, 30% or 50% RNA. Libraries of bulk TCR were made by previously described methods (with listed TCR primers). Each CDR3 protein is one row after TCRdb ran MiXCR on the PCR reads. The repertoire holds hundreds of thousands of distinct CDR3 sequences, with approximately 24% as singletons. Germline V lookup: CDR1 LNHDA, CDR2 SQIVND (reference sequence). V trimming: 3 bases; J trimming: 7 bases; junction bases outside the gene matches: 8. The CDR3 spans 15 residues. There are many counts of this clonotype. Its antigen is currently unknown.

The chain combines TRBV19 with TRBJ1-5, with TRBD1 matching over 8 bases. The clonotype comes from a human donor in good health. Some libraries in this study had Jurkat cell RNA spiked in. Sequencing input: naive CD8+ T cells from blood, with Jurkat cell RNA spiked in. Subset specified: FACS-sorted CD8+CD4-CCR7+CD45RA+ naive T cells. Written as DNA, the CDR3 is TGTGCCAGTAGTATGGGCGGACAGGGAACGCAGCCCCAGCATTTT. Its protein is CASSMGGQGTQPQHF.